The 17 T cell receptor beta chains reported below all come from one sample, sequenced in a study of blood T cells in healthy people across ages. Primers used in a second PCR of roughly 6 to 11 cycles were a sample-barcoded 5' primer and a J-beta primer mix. MiXCR, applied by TCRdb to the 5' RACE reads, yields one record per CDR3 protein. Counted here are about 970,000 distinct CDR3 sequences, roughly 51% occurring once; the ten biggest clones make up about a fifth. Input material: blood. These receptors originate from a woman in her fifties or sixties in good health.

This clonotype occurred a few times. The chain couples TRBV20-1 to TRBJ2-1; 8 nucleotides match TRBD2. CDR3 length: 15 residues. The V gene's germline CDR1 is DFQATT and CDR2 SNEGSKA (reference sequence). With 2 bases clipped from V and 2 bases from J, the junction kept 5 bases outside the gene matches. The chain's CDR3 is CSARSGRHPYNEQFF. The CDR3 DNA sequence: TGCAGTGCTAGAAGCGGGAGACACCCCTACAATGAGCAGTTCTTC.

CDR3 nucleotides: TGTGCCAGCAAACTGGGACAACCGAACACCGGGGAGCTGTTTTTT. Encoded protein: CASKLGQPNTGELFF. The V gene is TRBV7-9, the J gene TRBJ2-2, with D tentatively TRBD1 (6 bases). V lost 7 bases and J 0 bases, leaving 12 bases between the germline ends. Germline CDR1 SEHNR, CDR2 FQNEAQ (reference sequence). The CDR3 is made up of 15 amino acids.

This clonotype was seen just once. The chain is built from TRBV20-1 and TRBJ2-5, with unresolved D. V gave up 6 bases and J gave up 0 bases, with 14 bases separating them. Per germline, CDR1 DFQATT and CDR2 SNEGSKA (reference sequence). The CDR3 is 14 residues long. Here the CDR3 reads CSAELAANQETQYF. CDR3 nucleotide sequence: TGCAGTGCGGAACTTGCGGCCAACCAAGAGACCCAGTACTTC.

This clonotype was observed a few times. This chain joins TRBV12-3 or TRBV12-4 and TRBJ2-6, with D unclear. V dropped 8 bases and J dropped 0 bases, with 14 bases sitting between them. The CDR3 extends over 16 amino acids. The CDR3 sequence: CASYPISSSGANVLTF. The DNA of the CDR3 is TGTGCCAGCTACCCCATCAGTTCCTCTGGGGCCAACGTCCTGACTTTC.

The V gene is TRBV27, the J gene TRBJ2-3; D remains unclear. The CDR3 contains 12 residues. Looked up from germline, CDR1 is MNHEY and CDR2 is SMNVEV (reference sequence). Trimming removed 6 bases at V and 5 bases at J, with 9 bases between. CDR3 loop: CASSRIGDTQYF. CDR3 nucleotides: TGTGCCAGCAGCCGAATAGGAGATACGCAGTATTTT.

The chain uses TRBV3-1 and TRBJ2-5; maybe TRBD1 (5 bases). Germline loops: CDR1 LGHDT, CDR2 YNNKEL (reference sequence). With 4 bases removed from V and 2 bases from J, the gap between germline ends came to 14 bases. The CDR3 runs 15 residues. The CDR3 region has the DNA TGTGCCAGCAGCCCCCGTTACGACAGTCAAGAGACCCAGTACTTC. Amino acids: CASSPRYDSQETQYF.

This chain connects TRBV12-3 or TRBV12-4 to TRBJ1-4; D ambiguous. Trimming cost V 8 bases and J 1 base, with 20 bases left between them. This CDR3 spans 17 amino acids. The CDR3 is CASSWTGVWGTNEKLFF. CDR3 DNA sequence: TGTGCCAGCTCTTGGACCGGGGTATGGGGAACTAATGAAAAACTGTTTTTT.

The genes are TRBV3-1 and TRBJ2-1; 7 positions match TRBD2. The V gene's germline CDR1 is LGHDT and CDR2 YNNKEL (reference sequence). V gave up 0 bases and J gave up 2 bases; unmatched junction bases: 7. The CDR3 loop spans 17 amino acids. In nucleotides, the CDR3 is TGTGCCAGCAGCCAAGAGACCAGGAGCGGGGCCTACAATGAGCAGTTCTTC. It codes for CASSQETRSGAYNEQFF.

The CDR3 is CASSIGTTKETQYF. As DNA, the CDR3 is TGTGCCAGCAGTATCGGGACAACAAAAGAGACCCAGTACTTC. The chain employs TRBV6-1 and TRBJ2-5, with D possibly matching TRBD1 (6 bases). The CDR3 is made up of 14 amino acids. With 5 bases removed from V and 3 bases from J, the gap between germline ends came to 13 bases. The germline V gene encodes CDR1 MNHNS and CDR2 SASEGT.

The chain uses TRBV29-1 and TRBJ2-7; TRBD2 matches at 9 bases. The trim removed 4 bases at V and 3 bases at J, leaving 7 bases unmatched. Germline lookup yields CDR1 SQVTM and CDR2 ANQGSEA. CDR3 length: 14 amino acids. The CDR3: CSVASLAGSYEQYF. CDR3 nucleotides: TGCAGCGTTGCAAGCCTAGCGGGGAGCTACGAGCAGTACTTC.

J is TRBJ2-5 and V is TRBV20-1; the match to TRBD2 covers 7 bases. Germline CDR1 reads DFQATT; CDR2 reads SNEGSKA (reference sequence). The CDR3 covers 16 residues. Losses at the gene ends were 1 base for V and 3 bases for J; bases not matched to a gene: 11. CDR3 loop: CSARAHGGSHKETQYF. CDR3 DNA: TGCAGTGCTAGAGCTCATGGCGGGAGTCATAAAGAGACCCAGTACTTC.

The rearrangement joins TRBV6-2 or TRBV6-3 to TRBJ2-7; maybe TRBD1 (6 bases). This CDR3 is built from 14 residues. V dropped 7 bases and J dropped 5 bases, with 18 bases sitting between them. CDR1 is MNHEY and CDR2 is SVGEGT in the germline V gene. CDR3 DNA sequence: TGTGCCAGCATTCAGGACAGTATGCTCCACGAGCAGTACTTC. Translation: CASIQDSMLHEQYF.

The table lists this clonotype with a few counts. The rearrangement joins TRBV29-1 to TRBJ2-2; D unresolved. With 2 bases removed from V and 6 bases from J, the gap between germline ends came to 7 bases. This CDR3 is built from 12 residues. In germline, CDR1 is SQVTM, CDR2 ANQGSEA. The CDR3 DNA reads as TGCAGCGTTGAATGGAGAGCCGGGGAGCTGTTTTTT. Translation gives CSVEWRAGELFF.

This clonotype was counted between two and nine times. The CDR3 region has the DNA TGTGCCAGCAGCTTTTTCCAAGAGACCCAGTACTTC. Its protein product is CASSFFQETQYF. The chain employs TRBV7-2 and TRBJ2-5; no clear D. Germline V gene sequence: CDR1 SGHTA, CDR2 FQGNSA. This CDR3 contains 12 residues. The V end lost 3 bases, the J end lost 1 base, and 3 bases lay between the germline ends.

This clonotype was observed many times. The chain's CDR3 is CSARDLKSRTEPYEQYF. CDR3 nucleotide sequence: TGCAGTGCTAGAGATCTAAAAAGTCGGACAGAGCCTTACGAGCAGTACTTC. The chain joins TRBV20-1 to TRBJ2-7, with D perhaps TRBD1 (6 bases). The CDR3 has 17 residues. Germline V gives CDR1 DFQATT, CDR2 SNEGSKA (reference sequence). Trimming stripped 0 bases from V and 4 bases from J, with 22 bases between.

Comment on this clonotype: One end of the junction varies from germline; a read error may be responsible. J is TRBJ1-2 and V is TRBV28; 8 nucleotides match TRBD1. Germline V gene lookup returns CDR1 MDHEN and CDR2 SYDVKM. The CDR3 has 13 amino acids. This CDR3 is CASSCRGDRGYTF. The CDR3 DNA reads TGCGCCAGCAGTTGCAGGGGGGACAGGGGCTACACCTTC.

V usage is TRBV20-1 and J usage is TRBJ2-3, with TRBD2 identical over 7 bases. V was clipped by 7 bases and J by 4 bases; unmatched bases: 5. Germline CDR1 DFQATT, CDR2 SNEGSKA (reference sequence). The CDR3 loop spans 12 amino acids. This CDR3 is CSGWGGSDTQYF. The CDR3 DNA reads as TGCAGTGGGTGGGGGGGTTCAGATACGCAGTATTTT.